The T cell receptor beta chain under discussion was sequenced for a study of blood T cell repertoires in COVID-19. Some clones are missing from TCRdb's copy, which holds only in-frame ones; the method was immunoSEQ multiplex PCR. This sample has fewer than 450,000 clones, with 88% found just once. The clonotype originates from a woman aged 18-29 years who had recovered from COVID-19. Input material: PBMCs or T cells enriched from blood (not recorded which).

For the CDR3, the DNA is TGTGCCAGCACCCGGACAGTTAATTCACCCCTCCACTTT. This codes for CASTRTVNSPLHF. The rearrangement uses TRBV27 and TRBJ1-6; D perhaps matches TRBD1 (6 bases). The CDR3 length is 13 residues. Trimming left V 7 bases short and J 6 bases short, with 10 bases between. The V gene's germline CDR1 is MNHEY and CDR2 SMNVEV (reference sequence).